This TCR beta chain was identified during a study of blood T cell repertoires in COVID-19. Method: immunoSEQ multiplex PCR; TCRdb's copy keeps in-frame clones and lacks some. The sample lists 150,000 to 200,000 clones; 70% to 90% were seen once. The length of the CDR3 is 15 residues. Trimming stripped 0 bases from V and 0 bases from J, with 10 bases between. Germline-derived CDR1 and CDR2 are SGHRS and YFSETQ. The chain combines TRBV5-1 with TRBJ2-7; no clear D. The receptor was derived from a man younger than 35 who had recovered from COVID-19. Sequences were obtained from peripheral blood. The CDR3 protein is CASSLAPTRSYEQYF. As DNA, the CDR3 is TGCGCCAGCAGCTTGGCACCCACTCGCTCCTACGAGCAGTACTTC. Together with reference TRBV5-1 and TRBJ2-7, the CDR3 gives the full variable domain: KAGVTQTPRYLIKTRGQQVTLSCSPISGHRSVSWYQQTPGQGLQFLFEYFSETQRNKGNFPGRFSGRQFSNSRSEMNVSTLELGDSALYLCASSLAPTRSYEQYFGPGTRLTVT.